Below are 22 T cell receptor beta chains sequenced from a single sample in a study of Graves' ophthalmopathy and Graves' hyperthyroidism. The sequenced template was RNA, covering the TCR beta CDR3 region. HTBI primers served in a first-round RT-PCR, which a second-round multiplex PCR followed. TCRdb analysed the multiplex PCR reads with MiXCR anew, one entry per CDR3 protein. The data hold about 740,000 distinct CDR3 sequences, with roughly 40% observed a single time. Material: peripheral blood. Receptors were obtained from an adult man with Graves' ophthalmopathy.

There are a few counts of this clonotype. This chain links TRBV25-1 with TRBJ2-2, with a possible D match to TRBD2 (6 bases). There are 16 residues in the CDR3. V was shortened by 9 bases and J by 5 bases, with 22 bases between the two germline ends. Germline V gene data show CDR1 as MGHDK and CDR2 as SYGVNS. The CDR3 sequence: CASSIQGTQGTGELFF. CDR3 in DNA: TGTGCCAGTAGTATTCAAGGGACTCAGGGAACCGGGGAGCTGTTTTTT.

The rearrangement joins TRBV7-2 to TRBJ2-5; 7 bases agree with TRBD2. This CDR3 contains 17 residues. Trimming at V came to 5 bases and at J to 2 bases, leaving 14 bases not matched to a gene. Per the germline V gene, CDR1 is SGHTA and CDR2 is FQGNSA. CDR3 amino acids: CASSQGTSGTIQETQYF. The CDR3 region has the DNA TGTGCCAGCAGCCAGGGTACCTCCGGGACTATACAAGAGACCCAGTACTTC.

As to this clonotype: A much more abundant neighbour one base away suggests this may be a read error. The rearrangement joins TRBV7-7 to TRBJ2-5, with TRBD1 matching over 7 bases. This CDR3 contains 16 residues. Germline V gene sequence: CDR1 SSHAT, CDR2 FNYEAQ (reference sequence). CDR3 sequence reads: CASSSLTGASQETQHF. The CDR3 coding sequence is TGTGCCAGCAGCTCCCTCACAGGGGCTTCCCAAGAGACCCAGCACTTC.

In this sample, this clonotype turned up many times. The chain has TRBV25-1 and TRBJ2-2; D ambiguous. V lost 6 bases and J lost 5, with 7 bases in between. The CDR3 spans 12 residues. CDR1 MGHDK and CDR2 SYGVNS come from the germline V gene. The CDR3 coding sequence is TGTGCCAGCAGCTTGTTGACCGGGGAGCTGTTTTTT. Encoded protein: CASSLLTGELFF.

This clonotype was seen ten or more times. This chain connects TRBV7-9 to TRBJ1-3, with unresolved D. This CDR3 region has 13 residues. Germline V gene sequence: CDR1 SEHNR, CDR2 FQNEAQ (reference sequence). With 5 bases removed from V and 2 bases from J, the gap between germline ends came to 7 bases. The CDR3 here is CASSPGTGNTIYF. The CDR3 region has the DNA TGTGCCAGCAGCCCCGGGACTGGAAACACCATATATTTT.

Only a few counts were recorded for this clonotype. This chain connects TRBV20-1 to TRBJ2-7, with 9 bases identical to TRBD1. Germline values: CDR1 DFQATT, CDR2 SNEGSKA (reference sequence). The junction had 7 bases not matched to a gene; V was cut back by 2 bases and J by 2 bases. This CDR3 contains 15 residues. The CDR3 DNA reads as TGCAGTGCTAGATCACTGGGGGACAGGGCCTACGAGCAGTACTTC. Translating it yields CSARSLGDRAYEQYF.

CDR3 in amino acids: CASSLMAGGCQETQYF. The CDR3 nucleotides are TGTGCCAGCAGCTTAATGGCGGGAGGATGCCAAGAGACCCAGTACTTC. The chain recombines TRBV7-6 with TRBJ2-5, with TRBD2 matching 8 bases. The CDR3 runs to 16 residues. Germline CDR1 reads SGHVS; CDR2 reads FNYEAQ. J lost 1 base, V lost 2 bases, and 6 bases had no gene match.

The V call is TRBV7-3, the J call TRBJ2-3; D is unclear. The CDR3 runs to 14 residues. CDR1 SGHTA and CDR2 FQGTGA come from the germline V gene. Trimming shortened V by 5 bases and J by 0 bases, and 9 bases separated the two germline ends. The DNA of the CDR3 is TGTGCCAGCAGCCCTCGTGAGAGCACAGATACGCAGTATTTT. Translated, it gives CASSPRESTDTQYF.

This clonotype has just a few counts. This chain joins TRBV24-1 and TRBJ1-5; 10 nucleotides agree with TRBD1. The V gene end was trimmed by 11 bases and the J gene end by 5 bases; junction bases not matched to a gene: 11. Germline CDR1 is KGHDR and CDR2 is SFDVKD. The CDR3 is 15 amino acids. CDR3 sequence (DNA): TGTGCCAGTAGGCGCCCTGGGACAGGGGATCAGCCCCAGCATTTT. The encoded protein is CASRRPGTGDQPQHF.

This clonotype has only a few counts. The V and J genes are TRBV19 and TRBJ2-6; TRBD2 might be the D (6 bases). V was pared by 0 bases and J by 4 bases, with 16 bases between. Germline CDR1 is LNHDA and CDR2 is SQIVND (reference sequence). CDR3 size: 18 residues. For the CDR3, the DNA is TGTGCCAGTAGTATAGATCCGGGAGCCGCGGAAGGGGCCAACGTCCTGACTTTC. It yields the protein CASSIDPGAAEGANVLTF.

This clonotype was picked up a small number of times. This chain connects TRBV2 to TRBJ2-7, with 9 bases fitting TRBD2. CDR1 is SNHLY, CDR2 FYNNEI, per germline. The CDR3 has 16 amino acids. The J segment lost 0 bases and the V segment lost 6 bases, leaving 9 bases of the junction unmatched. The CDR3, as DNA: TGTGCCAGCAGCGTGGACCAGCGGGAGGACTCCTACGAGCAGTACTTC. Amino acids: CASSVDQREDSYEQYF.

As concerns this clonotype: At one end, the junction sequence differs from germline, possibly due to a read error. V usage is TRBV10-3 and J usage is TRBJ1-1; D is undetermined. This CDR3 has 12 residues. Germline V CDR1 and CDR2: ENHRY, SYGVKD. CDR3 amino acids: CASSDGKSEAFF. In nucleotides, the CDR3 is TGTGCCAGCAGTGATGGCAAATCTGAAGCTTTCTTT.

The chain recombines TRBV6-1 with TRBJ1-2; D is unresolved. CDR3 length equals 11 residues. Per germline, CDR1 MNHNS and CDR2 SASEGT. V dropped 4 bases and J dropped 7 bases, with 7 bases sitting between them. The CDR3 protein is CASSGLSGYTF. Here the CDR3 DNA reads TGTGCCAGCAGTGGATTAAGTGGCTACACCTTC.

This clonotype was seen just once. The V call is TRBV2, the J call TRBJ1-2, with D hard to call. Trimming shortened V by 5 bases and J by 8 bases, and 15 bases separated the two germline ends. This CDR3 region has 13 residues. The V gene's germline CDR1 is SNHLY and CDR2 FYNNEI. In DNA form, the CDR3 reads TGTGCCAGCAGTTCCAGGATTTGGCGCGGCTACACCTTC. Translating it yields CASSSRIWRGYTF.

The chain employs TRBV10-3 and TRBJ1-3; 9 bases map to TRBD1. V lost 4 bases to trimming and J lost 1 base; unmatched junction nucleotides: 8. Germline V CDR1 and CDR2: ENHRY, SYGVKD. The CDR3 loop spans 17 amino acids. In nucleotides, the CDR3 is TGTGCCATCAGTGTGGCCGGACAGGGGCAGTCTGGAAACACCATATATTTT. Protein sequence: CAISVAGQGQSGNTIYF.

On this clonotype: Given a much more abundant clone one base away, this may be a read error. J is TRBJ1-1 and V is TRBV5-6; D is unclear. CDR3 length: 14 residues. V was trimmed by 3 bases and J by 2 bases, leaving 11 bases between them. From germline, CDR1 is SGHDT and CDR2 YYEEEE. CDR3 DNA sequence: TGTGCCAGCAGCTACCTACATGGAAACACTGAAGCTTTCTTT. Amino acids: CASSYLHGNTEAFF.

This rearrangement joins TRBV2 to TRBJ2-7; D is undetermined. V lost 9 bases to trimming and J lost 4 bases, with 16 bases between them. Germline-derived CDR1 and CDR2 are SNHLY and FYNNEI. CDR3 length: 13 amino acids. CDR3 in DNA: TGTGCCAGTCTCCCTATCGGCAGATACGAGCAGTACTTC. The encoded protein is CASLPIGRYEQYF.

This clonotype was counted at least ten times. The V and J genes are TRBV25-1 and TRBJ2-7; TRBD1 agrees at 7 bases. V was clipped by 4 bases and J by 4 bases; unmatched bases: 4. The germline gives CDR1 MGHDK, CDR2 SYGVNS. The CDR3 length is 13 residues. The chain's CDR3 is CASSVDRWYEQYF. CDR3 in DNA: TGTGCCAGCAGTGTGGACAGGTGGTACGAGCAGTACTTC.

This clonotype is a singleton in its sample. The chain recombines TRBV6-1 with TRBJ1-1; TRBD1 agrees at 7 bases. Trimming removed 5 bases from V and 1 base from J; junction bases left unmatched: 7. The CDR3 is 15 residues long. Germline CDR1 is MNHNS and CDR2 is SASEGT. The CDR3 protein is CASSHRGNRNTEAFF. CDR3 in DNA: TGTGCCAGCAGTCACAGGGGAAATAGGAACACTGAAGCTTTCTTT.

This clonotype was seen at least ten times. The chain combines TRBV4-2 with TRBJ1-2, with D unclear. The CDR3 runs 14 residues. The germline V gene has CDR1 LGHNA and CDR2 YNFKEQ. Trimming took 3 bases from V and 8 from J, leaving 16 bases between them. The DNA for the CDR3 is TGTGCCAGCAGCCATAGCGGCTCGGAGGCCGGCTACACCTTC. This sequence encodes CASSHSGSEAGYTF.

The sample holds many counts of this clonotype. This chain uses TRBV6-5 with TRBJ1-2; the D is unclear. CDR1 and CDR2 from the germline V gene are MNHEY and SVGAGI. The CDR3 covers 14 residues. Trimming shortened V by 6 bases and J by 3 bases, and 14 bases separated the two germline ends. The CDR3 bases are TGTGCCAGCAGAGATACAGCGGCATACTATGGCTACACCTTC. The encoded protein is CASRDTAAYYGYTF.

A few counts support this clonotype. One junction end disagrees with the germline gene, perhaps due to a read error. This chain's CDR3 is CASSYVPPGFNQPQHF. CDR3 DNA sequence: TGTGCCAGCAGTTACGTTCCCCCAGGATTCAATCAGCCCCAGCATTTT. The V gene is TRBV24-1, the J gene TRBJ1-5; D is undetermined. The CDR3 extends over 16 amino acids. Germline V gene sequence: CDR1 KGHDR, CDR2 SFDVKD.